This T cell receptor beta chain was sequenced in a study of shared clonotypes between healthy human individuals. Study details: The donor group consisted of two women and a few men, aged 18 to 49.

In the authors' workflow: Filtering of immunoSEQ junctional sequences could not match full-length read filtering. The table came from immunoSEQ multiplex PCR; TCRdb's copy has only in-frame clones and leaves some out. V, J and clone size derive from that table, while D and trimming were established from the DNA sequence. The table shows more than 400,000 clones, with around four fifths occurring only once. The germline V gene encodes CDR1 LNHDA and CDR2 SQIVND (reference sequence). CDR3 length: 15 residues. Trimming left V 6 bases short and J 3 bases short, with 14 bases between. This clone was seen once.

Material: PBMCs. The chain has TRBV19 and TRBJ1-4, with a weak D call TRBD1 (5 bases). The sequence derives from a middle-aged woman in good health. Some clones in this sample may be carry-over from other donors' samples. In DNA form, the CDR3 reads TGTGCCAGTAGGACAACCAGGGTGGCTAATGAAAAACTGTTTTTT. This codes for CASRTTRVANEKLFF.